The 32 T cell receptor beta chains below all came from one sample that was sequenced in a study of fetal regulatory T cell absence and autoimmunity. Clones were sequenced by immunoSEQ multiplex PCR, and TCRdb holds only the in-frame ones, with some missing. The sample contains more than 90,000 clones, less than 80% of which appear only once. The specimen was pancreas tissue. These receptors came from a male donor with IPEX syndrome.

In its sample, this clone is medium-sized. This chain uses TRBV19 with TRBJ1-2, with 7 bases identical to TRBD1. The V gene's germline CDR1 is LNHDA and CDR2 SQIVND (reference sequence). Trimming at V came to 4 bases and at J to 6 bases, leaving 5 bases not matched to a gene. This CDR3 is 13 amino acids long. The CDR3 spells CASSTGQVDGYTF. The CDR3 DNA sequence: TGTGCCAGTAGTACCGGACAGGTAGATGGCTACACCTTC.

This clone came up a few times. The CDR3 sequence: CASSHRASNQPQHF. As DNA, the CDR3 is TGCGCCAGCAGCCATCGGGCTAGCAATCAGCCCCAGCATTTT. The chain recombines TRBV4-1 with TRBJ1-5, with no clear D. Trimming left V 3 bases short and J 0 bases short, with 6 bases between. From germline, CDR1 is MGHRA and CDR2 YSYEKL. CDR3 length: 14 amino acids.

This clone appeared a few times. The CDR3 DNA reads as TGTGCCAGCAGCCCGCGTGACGGCGGGGGGCCGCCGAGCTCCTACGAGCAGTACTTC. This sequence encodes CASSPRDGGGPPSSYEQYF. This chain uses TRBV7-9 with TRBJ2-7; TRBD2 aligns across 8 bases. Per the germline V gene, CDR1 is SEHNR and CDR2 is FQNEAQ (reference sequence). V was clipped by 5 bases and J by 0 bases; unmatched bases: 18. The CDR3 is 19 amino acids.

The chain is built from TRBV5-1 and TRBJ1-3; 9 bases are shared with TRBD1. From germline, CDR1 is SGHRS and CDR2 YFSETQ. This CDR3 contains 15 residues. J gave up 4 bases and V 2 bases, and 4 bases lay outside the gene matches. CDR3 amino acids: CASSLYRGRGNTIYF. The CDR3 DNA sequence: TGCGCCAGCAGCTTATACAGGGGGCGCGGAAACACCATATATTTT. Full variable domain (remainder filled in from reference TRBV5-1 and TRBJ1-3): KAGVTQTPRYLIKTRGQQVTLSCSPISGHRSVSWYQQTPGQGLQFLFEYFSETQRNKGNFPGRFSGRQFSNSRSEMNVSTLELGDSALYLCASSLYRGRGNTIYFGEGSWLTVV.

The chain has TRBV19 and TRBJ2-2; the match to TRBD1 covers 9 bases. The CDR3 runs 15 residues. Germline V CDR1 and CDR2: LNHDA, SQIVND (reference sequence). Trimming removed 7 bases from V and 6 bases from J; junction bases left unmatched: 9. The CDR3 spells CASNLGTGYPGELFF. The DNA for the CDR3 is TGTGCCAGTAACCTAGGGACAGGGTATCCCGGGGAGCTGTTTTTT.

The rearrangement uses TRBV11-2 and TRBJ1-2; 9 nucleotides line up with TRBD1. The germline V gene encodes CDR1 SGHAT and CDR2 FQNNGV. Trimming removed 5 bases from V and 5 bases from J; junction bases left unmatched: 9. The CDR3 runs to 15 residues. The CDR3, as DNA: TGTGCCAGCAGCCCAACAGGGGGCTCCAAGTATGGCTACACCTTC. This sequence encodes CASSPTGGSKYGYTF.

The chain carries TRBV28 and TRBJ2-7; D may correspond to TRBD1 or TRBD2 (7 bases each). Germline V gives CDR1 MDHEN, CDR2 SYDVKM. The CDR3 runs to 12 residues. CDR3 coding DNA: TGTGCGGGAGGGGACAGCCGGGGGGAGCAGTACTTC. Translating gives CAGGDSRGEQYF. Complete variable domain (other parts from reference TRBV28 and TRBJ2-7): DVKVTQSSRYLVKRTGEKVFLECVQDMDHENMFWYRQDPGLGLRLIYFSYDVKMKEKGDIPEGYSVSREKKERFSLILESASTNQTSMYLCAGGDSRGEQYFGPGTRLTVT.

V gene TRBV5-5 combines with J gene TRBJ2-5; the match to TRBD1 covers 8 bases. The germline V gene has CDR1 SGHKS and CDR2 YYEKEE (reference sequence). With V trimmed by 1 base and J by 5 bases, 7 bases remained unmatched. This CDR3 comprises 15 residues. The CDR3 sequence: CASSLRAGGWETQYF. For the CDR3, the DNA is TGTGCCAGCAGCTTGCGGGCAGGGGGCTGGGAGACCCAGTACTTC.

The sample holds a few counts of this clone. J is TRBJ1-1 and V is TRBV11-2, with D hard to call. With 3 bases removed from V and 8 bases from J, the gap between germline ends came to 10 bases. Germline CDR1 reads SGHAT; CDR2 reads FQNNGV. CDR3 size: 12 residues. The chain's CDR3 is CASSLELNEAFF. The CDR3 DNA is TGTGCCAGCAGCTTGGAGTTGAACGAAGCTTTCTTT.

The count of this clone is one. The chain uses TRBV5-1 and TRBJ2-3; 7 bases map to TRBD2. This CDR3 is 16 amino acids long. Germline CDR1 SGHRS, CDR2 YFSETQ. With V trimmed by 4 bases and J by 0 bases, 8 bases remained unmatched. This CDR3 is CASSPVGGLSTDTQYF. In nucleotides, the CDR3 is TGCGCCAGCAGCCCTGTGGGGGGGTTAAGCACAGATACGCAGTATTTT.

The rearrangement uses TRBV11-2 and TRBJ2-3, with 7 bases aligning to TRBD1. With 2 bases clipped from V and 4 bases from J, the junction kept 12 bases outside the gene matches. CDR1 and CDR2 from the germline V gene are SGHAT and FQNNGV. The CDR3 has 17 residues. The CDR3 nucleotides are TGTGCCAGCAGCTTAACCCCGGTTGTAGGGGGCGCAGATACGCAGTATTTT. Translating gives CASSLTPVVGGADTQYF.

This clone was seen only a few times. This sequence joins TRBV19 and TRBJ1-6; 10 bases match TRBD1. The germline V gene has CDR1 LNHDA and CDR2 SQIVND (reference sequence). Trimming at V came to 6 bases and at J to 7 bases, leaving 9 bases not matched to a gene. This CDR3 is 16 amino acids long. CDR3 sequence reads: CASSTTGGIVNSPLHF. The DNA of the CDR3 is TGTGCCAGTAGCACGACAGGGGGCATTGTCAATTCACCCCTCCACTTT.

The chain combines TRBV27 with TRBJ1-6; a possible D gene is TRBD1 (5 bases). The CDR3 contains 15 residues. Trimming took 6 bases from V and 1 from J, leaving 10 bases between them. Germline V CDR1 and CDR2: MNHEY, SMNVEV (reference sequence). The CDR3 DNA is TGTGCCAGCAGCCCCAAGGGGTCCTATAATTCACCCCTCCACTTT. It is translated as CASSPKGSYNSPLHF.

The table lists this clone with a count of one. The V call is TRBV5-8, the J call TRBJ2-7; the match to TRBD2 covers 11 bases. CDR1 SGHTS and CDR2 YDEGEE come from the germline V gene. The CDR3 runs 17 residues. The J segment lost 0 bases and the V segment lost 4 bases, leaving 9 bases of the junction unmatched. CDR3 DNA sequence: TGTGCCAGCAGCCGGAGGACTAGCGGGCACAACTCCTACGAGCAGTACTTC. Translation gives CASSRRTSGHNSYEQYF.

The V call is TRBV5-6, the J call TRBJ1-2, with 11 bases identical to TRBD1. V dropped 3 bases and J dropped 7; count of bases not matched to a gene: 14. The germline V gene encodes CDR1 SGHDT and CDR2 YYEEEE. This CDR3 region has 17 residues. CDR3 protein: CASSYTGTGGGIGGYTF. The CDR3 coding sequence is TGTGCCAGCAGCTACACCGGGACAGGGGGTGGTATTGGTGGCTACACCTTC.

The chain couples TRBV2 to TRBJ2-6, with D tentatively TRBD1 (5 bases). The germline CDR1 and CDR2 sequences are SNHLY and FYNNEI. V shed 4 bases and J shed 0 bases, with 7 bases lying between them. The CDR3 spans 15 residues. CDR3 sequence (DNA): TGTGCCAGCAGTGGGACAACCTCTGGGGCCAACGTCCTGACTTTC. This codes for CASSGTTSGANVLTF.

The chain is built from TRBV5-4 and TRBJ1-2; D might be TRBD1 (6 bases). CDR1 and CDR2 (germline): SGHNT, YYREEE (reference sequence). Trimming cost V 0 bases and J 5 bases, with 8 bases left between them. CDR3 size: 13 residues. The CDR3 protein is CASSLGQVYGYTF. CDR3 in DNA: TGTGCCAGCAGCTTGGGACAGGTTTATGGCTACACCTTC.

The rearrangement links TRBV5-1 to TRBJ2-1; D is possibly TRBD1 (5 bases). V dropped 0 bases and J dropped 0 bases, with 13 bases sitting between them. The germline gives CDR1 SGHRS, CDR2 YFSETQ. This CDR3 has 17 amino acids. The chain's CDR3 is CASSLAGWGRSYNEQFF. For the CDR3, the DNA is TGCGCCAGCAGCTTGGCCGGGTGGGGCCGCTCCTACAATGAGCAGTTCTTC.

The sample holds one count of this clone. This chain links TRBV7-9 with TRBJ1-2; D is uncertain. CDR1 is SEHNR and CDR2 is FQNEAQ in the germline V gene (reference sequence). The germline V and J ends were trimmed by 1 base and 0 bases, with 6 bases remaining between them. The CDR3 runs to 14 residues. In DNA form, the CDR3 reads TGTGCCAGCAGCTTAGGCAGTTCTAACTATGGCTACACCTTC. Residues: CASSLGSSNYGYTF.

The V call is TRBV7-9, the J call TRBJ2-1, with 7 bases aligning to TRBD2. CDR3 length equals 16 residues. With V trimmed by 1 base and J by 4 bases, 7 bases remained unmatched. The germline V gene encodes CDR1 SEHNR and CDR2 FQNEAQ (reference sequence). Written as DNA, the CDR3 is TGTGCCAGCAGCTTAGTAGGGACTATCCTTTACAATGAGCAGTTCTTC. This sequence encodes CASSLVGTILYNEQFF.

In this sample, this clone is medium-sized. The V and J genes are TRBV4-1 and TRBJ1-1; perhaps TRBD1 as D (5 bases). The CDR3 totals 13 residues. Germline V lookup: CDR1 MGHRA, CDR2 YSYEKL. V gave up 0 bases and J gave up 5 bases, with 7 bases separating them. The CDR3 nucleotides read TGCGCCAGCAGCCAAGAATGGGGGACTGAAGCTTTCTTT. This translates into CASSQEWGTEAFF.

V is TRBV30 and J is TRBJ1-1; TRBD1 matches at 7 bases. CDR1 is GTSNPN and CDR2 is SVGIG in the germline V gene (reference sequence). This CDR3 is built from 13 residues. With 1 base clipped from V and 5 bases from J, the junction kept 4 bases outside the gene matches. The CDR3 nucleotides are TGTGCCTGGAGTGCAGCAGGGGGTACTGAAGCTTTCTTT. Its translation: CAWSAAGGTEAFF.

The CDR3 sequence is CASLRGGIWDTQYF. The CDR3 DNA reads TGTGCCAGCTTGCGAGGGGGAATTTGGGATACGCAGTATTTT. The gene calls are TRBV5-6 and TRBJ2-3; TRBD1 might be the D (6 bases). The CDR3 length is 14 residues. Germline CDR1 SGHDT, CDR2 YYEEEE. V gave up 7 bases and J gave up 6 bases, with 18 bases separating them. Filled out from reference TRBV5-6 and TRBJ2-3, the complete variable domain reads DAGVTQSPTHLIKTRGQQVTLRCSPKSGHDTVSWYQQALGQGPQFIFQYYEEEERQRGNFPDRFSGHQFPNYSSELNVNALLLGDSALYLCASLRGGIWDTQYFGPGTRLTVL.

The CDR3 loop reads CSVDRVGTEAFF. CDR3 coding DNA: TGCAGCGTGGACAGGGTCGGGACTGAAGCTTTCTTT. The genes are TRBV29-1 and TRBJ1-1; 8 positions match TRBD1. Trimming at V came to 6 bases and at J to 5 bases, leaving 5 bases not matched to a gene. CDR1 SQVTM and CDR2 ANQGSEA come from the germline V gene. This CDR3 has 12 amino acids.

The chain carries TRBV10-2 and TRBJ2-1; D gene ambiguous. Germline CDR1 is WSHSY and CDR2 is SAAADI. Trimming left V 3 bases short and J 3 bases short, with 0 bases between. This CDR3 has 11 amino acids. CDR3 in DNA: TGCGCCAGCAGTGACTACAATGAGCAGTTCTTC. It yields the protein CASSDYNEQFF.

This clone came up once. The chain's CDR3 is CSVDATGGYNEQFF. In DNA, the CDR3 is TGCAGCGTTGACGCGACAGGGGGCTACAATGAGCAGTTCTTC. The chain is built from TRBV29-1 and TRBJ2-1; 9 bases match TRBD1. V dropped 3 bases and J dropped 3; count of bases not matched to a gene: 3. The CDR3 loop spans 14 amino acids. CDR1 SQVTM and CDR2 ANQGSEA come from the germline V gene.

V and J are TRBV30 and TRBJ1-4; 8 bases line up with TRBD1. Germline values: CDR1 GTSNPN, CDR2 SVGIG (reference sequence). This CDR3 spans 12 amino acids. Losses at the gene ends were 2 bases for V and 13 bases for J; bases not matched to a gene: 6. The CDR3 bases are TGTGCCTGGAGTCCGACAGGGGCGCTACTGTTTTTT. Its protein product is CAWSPTGALLFF. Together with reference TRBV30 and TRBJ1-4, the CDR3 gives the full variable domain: SQTIHQWPATLVQPVGSPLSLECTVEGTSNPNLYWYRQAAGRGLQLLFYSVGIGQISSEVPQNLSASRPQDRQFILSSKKLLLSDSGFYLCAWSPTGALLFFGSGTQLSVL.

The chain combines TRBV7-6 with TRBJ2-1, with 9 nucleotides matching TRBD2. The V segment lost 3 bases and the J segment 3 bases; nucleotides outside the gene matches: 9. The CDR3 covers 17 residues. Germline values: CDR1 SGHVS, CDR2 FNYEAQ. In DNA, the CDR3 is TGTGCCAGCAGCTTTCGATGGGGACTAGCTCACTACAATGAGCAGTTCTTC. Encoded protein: CASSFRWGLAHYNEQFF.

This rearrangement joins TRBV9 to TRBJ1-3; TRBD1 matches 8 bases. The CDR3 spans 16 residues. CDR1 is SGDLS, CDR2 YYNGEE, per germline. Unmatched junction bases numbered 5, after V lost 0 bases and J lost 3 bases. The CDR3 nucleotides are TGTGCCAGCAGCGTAGGAGGACAGGGTTTTGGAAACACCATATATTTT. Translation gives CASSVGGQGFGNTIYF.

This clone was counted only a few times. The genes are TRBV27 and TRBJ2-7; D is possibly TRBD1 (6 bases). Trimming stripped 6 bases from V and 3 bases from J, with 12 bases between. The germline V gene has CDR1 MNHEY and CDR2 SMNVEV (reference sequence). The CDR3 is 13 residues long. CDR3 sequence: CASSPTGDYEQYF. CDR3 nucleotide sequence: TGTGCCAGCAGCCCGACAGGTGACTACGAGCAGTACTTC.

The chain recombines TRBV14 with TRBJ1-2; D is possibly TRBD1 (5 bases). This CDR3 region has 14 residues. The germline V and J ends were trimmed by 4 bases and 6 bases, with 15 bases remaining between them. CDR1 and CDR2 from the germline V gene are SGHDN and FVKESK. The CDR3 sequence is CASSRYPGVHGYTF. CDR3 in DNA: TGTGCCAGCAGCCGGTACCCGGGGGTTCATGGCTACACCTTC.

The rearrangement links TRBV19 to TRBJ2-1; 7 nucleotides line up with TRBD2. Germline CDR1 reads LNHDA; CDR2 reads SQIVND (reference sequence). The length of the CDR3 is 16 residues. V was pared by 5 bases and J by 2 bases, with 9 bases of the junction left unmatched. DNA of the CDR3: TGTGCCAGTAGTGCCGTCAGCGGGACGGCCTACAATGAGCAGTTCTTC. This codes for CASSAVSGTAYNEQFF.